In this sample, the clone carrying this T cell receptor beta chain turned up once. Its antigen remains unknown. These data belong to a study of OX40 agonist ivuxolimab in advanced cancers. For the study at large: Patients received intravenous ivuxolimab every 2 weeks at 0.01 to 10 mg/kg. Overall study results and limits: At doses 0.1 to 3.0 mg/kg, CD4+ and CD8+ clones expanded. Expanded clones were, on average, more numerous in CD8+ T cells than in CD4+. Not determined was the antigen specificity of the expanded peripheral T cells.

The CDR3 spans 15 residues. V shed 4 bases and J 5 bases; nucleotides not matched to a gene: 7. The germline V gene has CDR1 SGHRS and CDR2 YFSETQ. Measured with immunoSEQ multiplex PCR; TCRdb has only the in-frame clones, and not every one. The sample includes approximately 52,000 clones, 94% of them seen just once. The source was CD4+ or CD8+ T cells sorted from blood, collected in a trial of the OX40 agonist ivuxolimab. The rearrangement uses TRBV5-1 and TRBJ1-5; 9 positions match TRBD1. The sequence derives from an adult with an advanced solid tumor such as melanoma, head and neck, liver or kidney cancer. CDR3 in amino acids: CASSQQGALDQPQHF. CDR3 nucleotides: TGCGCCAGCAGCCAACAGGGGGCGTTGGATCAGCCCCAGCATTTT.